This T cell receptor (beta chain) appears in the sequencing data of a study of post-analysis software for immune sequencing data. Study-level findings and limits: Relative to controls, patients had a few TRBV segments at higher frequency, with TRBV5-6, TRBV5-1 and TRBV20-1 among these.

Regarding this clonotype: The antigen is unknown.

The CDR3 is 15 residues long. V lost 8 bases to trimming and J lost 7 bases; unmatched junction nucleotides: 15. The germline gives CDR1 SNHLY, CDR2 FYNNEI. Each TCR beta cDNA library carried unique molecular identifiers. TCRdb fed the PCR reads into MiXCR, producing one record per CDR3 protein. The table includes roughly 400,000 distinct CDR3 sequences, roughly 40% detected once. Specimen: blood. The sequence was collected from a girl aged 2 to 10 with multiple sclerosis. The chain carries TRBV2 and TRBJ1-1, with TRBD1 identical over 8 bases. The DNA for the CDR3 is TGTGCCAGCGTCGTACAGGGCAGGGGGCAGGGTGAAGCTTTCTTT. It is translated as CASVVQGRGQGEAFF.